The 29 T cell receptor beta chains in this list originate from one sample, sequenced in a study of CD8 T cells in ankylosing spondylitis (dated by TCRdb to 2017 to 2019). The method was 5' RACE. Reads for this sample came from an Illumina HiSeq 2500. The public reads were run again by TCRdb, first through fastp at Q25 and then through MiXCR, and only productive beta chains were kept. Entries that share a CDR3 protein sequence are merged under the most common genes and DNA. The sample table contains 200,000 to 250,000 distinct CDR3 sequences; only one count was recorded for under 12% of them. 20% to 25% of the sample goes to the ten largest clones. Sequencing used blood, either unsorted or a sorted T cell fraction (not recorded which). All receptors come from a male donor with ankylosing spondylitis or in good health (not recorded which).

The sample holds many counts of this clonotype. The CDR3 here is CASSLEGKMEQYF. CDR3 DNA sequence: TGTGCCAGCAGTTTGGAGGGGAAGATGGAGCAGTACTTC. The chain links TRBV28 to TRBJ2-7; the D gene is possibly TRBD2 (6 bases). V dropped 3 bases and J dropped 7 bases, with 13 bases sitting between them. CDR1 and CDR2 (germline): MDHEN, SYDVKM. The CDR3 loop spans 13 amino acids.

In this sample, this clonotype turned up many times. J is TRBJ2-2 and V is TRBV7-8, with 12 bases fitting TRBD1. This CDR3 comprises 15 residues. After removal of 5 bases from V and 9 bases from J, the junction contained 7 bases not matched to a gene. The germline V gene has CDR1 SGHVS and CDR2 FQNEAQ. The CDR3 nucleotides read TGTGCCAGCAGCAACCGGGACAGGGGGCTCCGGGAGCTGTTTTTT. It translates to CASSNRDRGLRELFF.

As DNA, the CDR3 is TGTGCCAGCAGCGGGACTAGCCTGTCTGGGGCCAACGTCCTGACTTTC. Residues: CASSGTSLSGANVLTF. The chain couples TRBV3-1 to TRBJ2-6, with TRBD2 matching 9 bases. The CDR3 is made up of 16 amino acids. Germline V gene lookup returns CDR1 LGHDT and CDR2 YNNKEL (reference sequence). Losses at the gene ends were 5 bases for V and 1 base for J; bases not matched to a gene: 3.

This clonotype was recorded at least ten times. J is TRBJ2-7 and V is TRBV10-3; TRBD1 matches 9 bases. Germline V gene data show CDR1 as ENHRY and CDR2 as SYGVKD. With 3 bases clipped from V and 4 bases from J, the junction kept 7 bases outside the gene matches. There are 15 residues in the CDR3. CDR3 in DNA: TGTGCCATCAGTGACAAGGGACAGGGCCCTTACGAGCAGTACTTC. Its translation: CAISDKGQGPYEQYF.

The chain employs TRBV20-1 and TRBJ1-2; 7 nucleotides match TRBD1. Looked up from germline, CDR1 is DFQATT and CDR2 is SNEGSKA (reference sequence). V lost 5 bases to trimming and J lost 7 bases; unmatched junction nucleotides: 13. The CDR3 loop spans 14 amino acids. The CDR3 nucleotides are TGCAGTGCTCGGCCGGGACAGCCAGCTATTGGCTACACCTTC. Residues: CSARPGQPAIGYTF.

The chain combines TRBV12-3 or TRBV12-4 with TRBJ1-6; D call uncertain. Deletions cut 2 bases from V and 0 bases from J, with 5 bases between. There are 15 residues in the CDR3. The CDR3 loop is CASSLWSSYNSPLHF. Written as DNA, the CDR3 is TGTGCCAGCAGTTTATGGAGCTCCTATAATTCACCCCTCCACTTT.

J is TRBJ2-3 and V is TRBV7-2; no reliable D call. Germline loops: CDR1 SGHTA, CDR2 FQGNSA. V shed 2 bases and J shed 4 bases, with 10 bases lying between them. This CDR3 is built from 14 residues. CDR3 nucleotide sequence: TGTGCCAGCAGCTTATTTTCTACGGCAGATACGCAGTATTTT. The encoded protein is CASSLFSTADTQYF.

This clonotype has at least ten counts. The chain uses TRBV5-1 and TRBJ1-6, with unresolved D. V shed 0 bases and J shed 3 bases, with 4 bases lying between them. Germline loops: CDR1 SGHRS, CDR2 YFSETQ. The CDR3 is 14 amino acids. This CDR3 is CASSLEHYNSPLHF. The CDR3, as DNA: TGCGCCAGCAGCTTGGAGCACTATAATTCACCCCTCCACTTT.

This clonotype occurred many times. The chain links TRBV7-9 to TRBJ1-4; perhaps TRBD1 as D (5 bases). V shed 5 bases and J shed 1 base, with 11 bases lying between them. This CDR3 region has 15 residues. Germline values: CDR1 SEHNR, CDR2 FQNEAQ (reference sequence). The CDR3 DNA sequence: TGTGCCAGCAGCCCCCCCGGGGGAACTAATGAAAAACTGTTTTTT. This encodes CASSPPGGTNEKLFF.

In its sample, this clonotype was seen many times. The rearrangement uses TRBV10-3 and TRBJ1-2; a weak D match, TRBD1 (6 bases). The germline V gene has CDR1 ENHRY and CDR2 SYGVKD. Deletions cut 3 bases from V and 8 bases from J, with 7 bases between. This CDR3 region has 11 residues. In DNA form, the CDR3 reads TGTGCCATCAGTGAACAGGGAGGCTACACCTTC. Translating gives CAISEQGGYTF.

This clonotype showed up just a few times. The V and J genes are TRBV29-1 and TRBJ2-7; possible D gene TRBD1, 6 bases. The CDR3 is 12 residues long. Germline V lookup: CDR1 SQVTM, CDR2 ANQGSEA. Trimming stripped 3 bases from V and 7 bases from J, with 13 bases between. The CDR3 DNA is TGCAGCGTTGATGTGGGGGCGGATGAGCAGTACTTC. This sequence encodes CSVDVGADEQYF.

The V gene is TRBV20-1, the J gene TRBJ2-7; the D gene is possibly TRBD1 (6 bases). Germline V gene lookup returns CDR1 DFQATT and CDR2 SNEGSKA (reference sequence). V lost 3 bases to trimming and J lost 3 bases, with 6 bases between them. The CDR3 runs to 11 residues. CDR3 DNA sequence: TGCAGTGCTAGGGACAGCTACGAGCAGTACTTC. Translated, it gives CSARDSYEQYF.

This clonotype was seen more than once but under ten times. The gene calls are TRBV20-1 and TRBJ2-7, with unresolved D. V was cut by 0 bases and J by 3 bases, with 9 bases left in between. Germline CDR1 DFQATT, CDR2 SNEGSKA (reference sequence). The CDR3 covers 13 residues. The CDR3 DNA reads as TGCAGTGCTAGAGATCGGTCTCTCTACGAGCAGTACTTC. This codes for CSARDRSLYEQYF.

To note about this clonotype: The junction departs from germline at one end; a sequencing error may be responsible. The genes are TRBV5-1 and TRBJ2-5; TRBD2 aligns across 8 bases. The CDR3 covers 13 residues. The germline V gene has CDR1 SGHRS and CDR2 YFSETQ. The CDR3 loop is CASSWRGEETQSF. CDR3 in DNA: TGCGCCAGCAGCTGGCGGGGGGAAGAGACCCAGTCCTTC.

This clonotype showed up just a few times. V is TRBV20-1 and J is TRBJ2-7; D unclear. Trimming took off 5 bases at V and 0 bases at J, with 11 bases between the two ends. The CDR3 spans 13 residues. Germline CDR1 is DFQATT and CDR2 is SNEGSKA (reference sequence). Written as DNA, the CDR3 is TGCAGTGCTTACGACCTGCGCTCCTACGAGCAGTACTTC. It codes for CSAYDLRSYEQYF.

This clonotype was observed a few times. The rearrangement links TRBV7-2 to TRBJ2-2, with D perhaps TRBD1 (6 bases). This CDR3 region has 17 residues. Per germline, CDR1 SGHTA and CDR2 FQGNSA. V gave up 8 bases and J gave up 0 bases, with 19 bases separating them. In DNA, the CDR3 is TGTGCCAGCGGCTGGGACACAAAGAACGCGAACACCGGGGAGCTGTTTTTT. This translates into CASGWDTKNANTGELFF.

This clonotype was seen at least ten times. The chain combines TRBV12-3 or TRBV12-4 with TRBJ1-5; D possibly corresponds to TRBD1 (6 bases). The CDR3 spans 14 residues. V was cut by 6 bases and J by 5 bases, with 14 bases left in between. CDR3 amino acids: CASSPARGDQPQHF. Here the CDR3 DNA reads TGTGCCAGCAGCCCGGCCAGGGGCGATCAGCCCCAGCATTTT.

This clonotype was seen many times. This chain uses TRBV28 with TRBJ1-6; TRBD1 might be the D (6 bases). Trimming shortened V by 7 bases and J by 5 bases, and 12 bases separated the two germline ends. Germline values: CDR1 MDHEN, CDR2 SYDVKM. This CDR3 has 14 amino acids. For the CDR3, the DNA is TGTGCCAGCACCACGGGGGGGCATAATTCACCCCTCCACTTT. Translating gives CASTTGGHNSPLHF.

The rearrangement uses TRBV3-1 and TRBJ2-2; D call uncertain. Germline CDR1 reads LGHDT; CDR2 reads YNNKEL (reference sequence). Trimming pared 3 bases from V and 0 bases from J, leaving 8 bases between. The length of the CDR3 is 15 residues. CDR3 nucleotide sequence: TGTGCCAGCAGCCATGGCATTACGAACACCGGGGAGCTGTTTTTT. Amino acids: CASSHGITNTGELFF.

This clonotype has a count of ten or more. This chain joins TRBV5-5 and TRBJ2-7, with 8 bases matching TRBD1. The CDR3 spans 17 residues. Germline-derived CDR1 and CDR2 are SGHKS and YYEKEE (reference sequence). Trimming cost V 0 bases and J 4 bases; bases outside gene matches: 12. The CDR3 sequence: CASSLGSQRQGTYEQYF. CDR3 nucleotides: TGTGCCAGCAGCTTGGGGAGCCAAAGACAGGGGACGTACGAGCAGTACTTC.

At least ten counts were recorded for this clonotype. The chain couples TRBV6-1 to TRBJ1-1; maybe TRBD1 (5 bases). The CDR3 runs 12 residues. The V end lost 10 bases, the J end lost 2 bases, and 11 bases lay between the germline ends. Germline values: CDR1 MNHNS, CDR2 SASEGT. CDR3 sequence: CANWDANTEAFF. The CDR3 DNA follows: TGTGCCAACTGGGACGCAAACACTGAAGCTTTCTTT.

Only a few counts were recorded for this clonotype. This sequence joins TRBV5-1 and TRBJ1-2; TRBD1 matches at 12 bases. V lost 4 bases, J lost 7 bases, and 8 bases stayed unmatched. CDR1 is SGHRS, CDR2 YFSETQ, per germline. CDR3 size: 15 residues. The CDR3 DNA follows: TGCGCCAGCAGCGAGGGGACAGGGGGCTCTCGTGGCTACACCTTC. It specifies CASSEGTGGSRGYTF.

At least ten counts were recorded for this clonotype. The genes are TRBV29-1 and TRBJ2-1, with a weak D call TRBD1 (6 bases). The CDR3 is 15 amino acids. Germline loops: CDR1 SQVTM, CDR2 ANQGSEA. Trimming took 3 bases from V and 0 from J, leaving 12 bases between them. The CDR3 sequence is CSVDHRAFSYNEQFF. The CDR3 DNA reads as TGCAGCGTTGATCACAGGGCCTTCTCCTACAATGAGCAGTTCTTC.

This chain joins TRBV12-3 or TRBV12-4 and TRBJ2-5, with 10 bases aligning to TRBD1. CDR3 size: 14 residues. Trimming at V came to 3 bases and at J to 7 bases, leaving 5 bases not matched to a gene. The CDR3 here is CASSFGTGAGTQYF. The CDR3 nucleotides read TGTGCCAGCAGTTTCGGGACAGGGGCTGGGACCCAGTACTTC.

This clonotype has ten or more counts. The CDR3 region is CAISVDKGKAFF. The CDR3 DNA reads TGTGCCATCAGTGTTGATAAAGGGAAGGCTTTCTTT. This rearrangement joins TRBV10-3 to TRBJ1-1; D gene unclear. The CDR3 has 12 residues. The germline CDR1 and CDR2 sequences are ENHRY and SYGVKD. Trimming stripped 4 bases from V and 11 bases from J, with 14 bases between.

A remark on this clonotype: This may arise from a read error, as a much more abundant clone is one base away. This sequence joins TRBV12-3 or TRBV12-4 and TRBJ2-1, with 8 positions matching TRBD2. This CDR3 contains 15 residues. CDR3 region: CASSLISGGHKEQFF. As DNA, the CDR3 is TGTGCCAGCAGTTTGATAAGCGGGGGACACAAGGAGCAGTTCTTC.

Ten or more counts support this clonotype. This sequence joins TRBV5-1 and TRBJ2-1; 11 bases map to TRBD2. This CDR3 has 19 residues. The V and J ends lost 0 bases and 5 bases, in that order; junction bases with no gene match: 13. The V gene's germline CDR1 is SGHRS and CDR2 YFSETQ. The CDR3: CASSLAEDSGGAGDNEQFF. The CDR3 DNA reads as TGCGCCAGCAGCTTGGCCGAAGATAGCGGGGGGGCCGGGGACAATGAGCAGTTCTTC.

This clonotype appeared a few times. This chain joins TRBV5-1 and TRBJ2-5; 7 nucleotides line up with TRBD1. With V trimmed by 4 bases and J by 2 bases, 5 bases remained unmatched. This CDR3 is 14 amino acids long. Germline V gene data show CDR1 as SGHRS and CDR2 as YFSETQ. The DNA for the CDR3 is TGCGCCAGCAGCCTTTCGGGACAGCAAGAGACCCAGTACTTC. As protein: CASSLSGQQETQYF.

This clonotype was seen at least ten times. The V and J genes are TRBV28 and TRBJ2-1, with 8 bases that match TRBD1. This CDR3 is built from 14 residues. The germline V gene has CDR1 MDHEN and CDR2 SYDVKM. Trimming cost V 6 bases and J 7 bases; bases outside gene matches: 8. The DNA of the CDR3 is TGTGCCAGCAGAGCGGACAGGGCTTTAAATGAGCAGTTCTTC. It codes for CASRADRALNEQFF.